Shown below are 23 T cell receptor beta chains from a single sample sequenced in a study of response to subunit inactivated influenza vaccine. TCRdb redid the calling of the RT-PCR reads with MiXCR, one entry per CDR3 protein. The repertoire holds about 700,000 distinct CDR3 sequences, with roughly 14% as singletons. The specimen was PBMCs from blood, collected 11 to 12 days after vaccination. The origin of the receptors is a man aged 45-60 years who received an inactivated influenza vaccine.

This clonotype was seen a few times. The chain carries TRBV7-9 and TRBJ1-1; the D is unclear. The germline V and J ends were trimmed by 7 bases and 0 bases, with 15 bases remaining between them. The CDR3 is 15 residues long. Germline CDR1 reads SEHNR; CDR2 reads FQNEAQ (reference sequence). The CDR3 DNA reads as TGTGCCAGCACCCCCTTGGGAAGTTTGAACACTGAAGCTTTCTTT. Protein sequence: CASTPLGSLNTEAFF.

V usage is TRBV5-1 and J usage is TRBJ2-2, with D tentatively TRBD2 (5 bases). The V gene lost 0 bases and the J gene lost 7 bases, with 13 bases spanning the gap. Germline V gene lookup returns CDR1 SGHRS and CDR2 YFSETQ. The CDR3 is 15 amino acids. The CDR3 region is CASSLVLARDGELFF. For the CDR3, the DNA is TGCGCCAGCAGCTTGGTTCTAGCCCGCGACGGGGAGCTGTTTTTT.

The table lists this clonotype with a few counts. V and J are TRBV4-3 and TRBJ2-7; D is tentatively TRBD1 or TRBD2 (5 bases each). The CDR3 is 15 residues long. Germline CDR1 reads LGHNA; CDR2 reads YSLEER. The V gene lost 0 bases and the J gene lost 4 bases, with 13 bases spanning the gap. The CDR3 spells CASSQELGDSYEQYF. CDR3 DNA: TGCGCCAGCAGCCAAGAGTTGGGGGATAGTTACGAGCAGTACTTC.

The CDR3 nucleotides read TGTGCCAGCAGTTTAAGACTAGCGGGAGAGGGGAATGAGCAGTTCTTC. This sequence encodes CASSLRLAGEGNEQFF. This chain links TRBV28 with TRBJ2-1, with TRBD2 matching over 12 bases. J gave up 7 bases and V 2 bases, and 6 bases lay outside the gene matches. The germline V gene has CDR1 MDHEN and CDR2 SYDVKM. This CDR3 comprises 16 residues.

In DNA, the CDR3 is TGTGCCATCAGACCTCAGGGAAGAAATTCACCCCTCCACTTT. It is translated as CAIRPQGRNSPLHF. The V gene is TRBV10-3, the J gene TRBJ1-6; D possibly corresponds to TRBD1 (5 bases). Germline CDR1 is ENHRY and CDR2 is SYGVKD. The CDR3 has 14 residues. V was clipped by 6 bases and J by 7 bases, with 13 bases between them.

This clonotype has just a few counts. CDR3 in amino acids: CSAITTGGDGEQYF. DNA for the CDR3: TGCAGTGCTATAACGACAGGGGGGGACGGCGAGCAGTACTTC. V gene TRBV20-1 combines with J gene TRBJ2-7; 9 nucleotides align to TRBD1. The CDR3 is 14 residues long. Trimming at V came to 4 bases and at J to 6 bases, leaving 10 bases not matched to a gene. Germline V gives CDR1 DFQATT, CDR2 SNEGSKA (reference sequence).

This clonotype was seen a handful of times. The chain recombines TRBV18 with TRBJ2-1; 9 positions agree with TRBD2. Germline values: CDR1 KGHSH, CDR2 LQKENI. The CDR3 contains 14 residues. With V trimmed by 5 bases and J by 10 bases, 9 bases remained unmatched. The CDR3 sequence: CASSEPGLAGEQFF. CDR3 coding DNA: TGTGCCAGCTCAGAACCGGGACTAGCTGGCGAGCAGTTCTTC. Filled out from reference TRBV18 and TRBJ2-1, the complete variable domain reads NAGVMQNPRHLVRRRGQEARLRCSPMKGHSHVYWYRQLPEEGLKFMVYLQKENIIDESGMPKERFSAEFPKEGPSILRIQQVVRGDSAAYFCASSEPGLAGEQFFGPGTRLTVL.

This clonotype turned up a few times. V is TRBV7-2 and J is TRBJ2-5; 11 nucleotides align to TRBD1. The ends lost 5 bases at V and 4 bases at J; junction bases unmatched: 9. The germline gives CDR1 SGHTA, CDR2 FQGNSA. The CDR3 has 16 amino acids. The CDR3 region has the DNA TGTGCCAGCAGCCGCCGGACAGGGGGCTTACTAGAGACCCAGTACTTC. The encoded protein is CASSRRTGGLLETQYF.

This chain joins TRBV19 and TRBJ2-1; the match to TRBD2 covers 7 bases. CDR3 length: 14 residues. V was clipped by 3 bases and J by 9 bases; unmatched bases: 8. Germline CDR1 reads LNHDA; CDR2 reads SQIVND (reference sequence). This CDR3 reads CASSILGGSIEQFF. CDR3 nucleotide sequence: TGTGCCAGTAGTATCCTCGGCGGGAGTATTGAGCAGTTCTTC. Full variable domain (outside the CDR3, taken from reference TRBV19 and TRBJ2-1): DGGITQSPKYLFRKEGQNVTLSCEQNLNHDAMYWYRQDPGQGLRLIYYSQIVNDFQKGDIAEGYSVSREKKESFPLTVTSAQKNPTAFYLCASSILGGSIEQFFGPGTRLTVL.

The J gene is TRBJ2-1, the V gene TRBV4-1; no clear D gene. Per the germline V gene, CDR1 is MGHRA and CDR2 is YSYEKL. The V gene lost 2 bases and the J gene lost 0 bases, with 11 bases spanning the gap. The CDR3 totals 16 residues. The CDR3 bases are TGCGCCAGCAGCCAACAGGTTACCAACTCCTACAATGAGCAGTTCTTC. This translates into CASSQQVTNSYNEQFF.

This clonotype was seen only a few times. The rearrangement links TRBV5-1 to TRBJ2-2; D not resolved. The length of the CDR3 is 13 residues. The V end was cut by 2 bases, the J end by 6 bases, with 8 bases between. Per the germline V gene, CDR1 is SGHRS and CDR2 is YFSETQ. The CDR3 is CASSFDSPGELFF. The CDR3 DNA sequence: TGCGCCAGCAGCTTTGATAGTCCCGGGGAGCTGTTTTTT. The variable domain in full, completed from reference TRBV5-1 and TRBJ2-2, reads KAGVTQTPRYLIKTRGQQVTLSCSPISGHRSVSWYQQTPGQGLQFLFEYFSETQRNKGNFPGRFSGRQFSNSRSEMNVSTLELGDSALYLCASSFDSPGELFFGEGSRLTVL.

This clonotype turned up a few times. The chain recombines TRBV7-9 with TRBJ2-1; 9 nucleotides agree with TRBD1. The CDR3 has 14 amino acids. CDR1 is SEHNR and CDR2 is FQNEAQ in the germline V gene (reference sequence). The J segment lost 8 bases and the V segment lost 4 bases, leaving 6 bases of the junction unmatched. The CDR3 is CASSSPGTGYEQFF. As DNA, the CDR3 is TGTGCCAGCAGCTCCCCTGGGACAGGGTATGAGCAGTTCTTC.

This clonotype was counted many times. The rearrangement uses TRBV7-2 and TRBJ2-5; possibly TRBD1 for D (6 bases). Trimming left V 5 bases short and J 5 bases short, with 18 bases between. CDR3 length: 15 amino acids. In germline, CDR1 is SGHTA, CDR2 FQGNSA. The CDR3 sequence is CASSPATGFMETQYF. In nucleotides, the CDR3 is TGTGCCAGCAGCCCCGCTACAGGGTTCATGGAGACCCAGTACTTC.

This chain joins TRBV4-1 and TRBJ2-5, with D possibly being TRBD1 (6 bases). V was trimmed by 4 bases and J by 5 bases, leaving 11 bases between them. Germline V lookup: CDR1 MGHRA, CDR2 YSYEKL. The CDR3 extends over 13 amino acids. The DNA for the CDR3 is TGCGCCAGCAGCCGGACAGTCGCGGAGACCCAGTACTTC. Residues: CASSRTVAETQYF.

There are many counts of this clonotype. This rearrangement joins TRBV20-1 to TRBJ1-2, with D tentatively TRBD1 (5 bases). The V gene lost 1 base and the J gene lost 7 bases, with 13 bases spanning the gap. Germline V gene sequence: CDR1 DFQATT, CDR2 SNEGSKA (reference sequence). The CDR3 is made up of 13 amino acids. The CDR3 sequence: CSARVGGFTGYTF. The DNA of the CDR3 is TGCAGTGCTAGAGTCGGGGGTTTCACTGGCTACACCTTC.

The chain uses TRBV7-2 and TRBJ2-3, with 8 bases lining up with TRBD1. The CDR3 covers 16 residues. V lost 3 bases, J lost 8 bases, and 13 bases stayed unmatched. CDR1 and CDR2 from the germline V gene are SGHTA and FQGNSA. CDR3 coding DNA: TGTGCCAGCAGCTTGGGTCGACAGGGGAATGGCGGTACGCAGTATTTT. Encoded protein: CASSLGRQGNGGTQYF.

This clonotype was seen a few times. The rearrangement links TRBV28 to TRBJ2-1; 16 nucleotides align to TRBD2. CDR3 length equals 20 residues. After removal of 2 bases from V and 4 bases from J, the junction contained 11 bases not matched to a gene. Germline CDR1 is MDHEN and CDR2 is SYDVKM. The CDR3 DNA follows: TGTGCCAGCAGTTTAGAGCCGGGACTAGCGGGAGGGCCGAGGTACAATGAGCAGTTCTTC. Its translation: CASSLEPGLAGGPRYNEQFF.

This clonotype turned up a few times. The rearrangement uses TRBV29-1 and TRBJ2-7; tentatively, D is TRBD2 (7 bases). Germline V CDR1 and CDR2: SQVTM, ANQGSEA. The V and J ends lost 7 bases and 7 bases respectively, with 20 bases between them. The CDR3 length is 13 residues. Here the CDR3 reads CSAGGRESGEQYF. Written as DNA, the CDR3 is TGCAGCGCCGGGGGGCGGGAGAGTGGGGAGCAGTACTTC.

In its sample, this clonotype was seen many times. The chain has TRBV20-1 and TRBJ1-1, with 9 nucleotides matching TRBD1. Germline trimming cut 8 bases from V and 0 bases from J; bases unmatched to any gene: 16. The CDR3 is made up of 17 amino acids. In germline, CDR1 is DFQATT, CDR2 SNEGSKA (reference sequence). The CDR3 bases are TGCAGTACAAACGACCGGGACAGGGAAGAAGTGAACACTGAAGCTTTCTTT. Amino acids: CSTNDRDREEVNTEAFF.

This clonotype turned up a few times. The chain's CDR3 is CASGAGAYNEQFF. The CDR3 bases are TGTGCCAGCGGGGCAGGGGCCTACAATGAGCAGTTCTTC. V and J are TRBV6-1 and TRBJ2-1, with D possibly TRBD1 on 6 matching bases. Germline V gene sequence: CDR1 MNHNS, CDR2 SASEGT. The CDR3 runs 13 residues. Between the trimmed V and J ends, which lost 8 bases and 2 bases, there was a span of 10 bases.

This sequence joins TRBV29-1 and TRBJ2-1; a possible D gene is TRBD2 (5 bases). Per germline, CDR1 SQVTM and CDR2 ANQGSEA. The CDR3 spans 14 residues. Trimming left V 1 base short and J 4 bases short, with 11 bases between. The chain's CDR3 is CSVEAGILYNEQFF. The DNA of the CDR3 is TGCAGCGTTGAAGCGGGAATCTTATACAATGAGCAGTTCTTC.

The table lists this clonotype with a few counts. The chain couples TRBV10-3 to TRBJ2-4; no definite D call. V gave up 2 bases and J gave up 3 bases, with 8 bases separating them. Germline CDR1 reads ENHRY; CDR2 reads SYGVKD. CDR3 length: 14 residues. CDR3 bases: TGTGCCATCAGTGAGAGTCTGGGCAAAAACATTCAGTACTTC. Translating gives CAISESLGKNIQYF.

The chain uses TRBV28 and TRBJ2-5; D perhaps matches TRBD2 (5 bases). V was shortened by 1 base and J by 6 bases, with 15 bases between the two germline ends. Germline values: CDR1 MDHEN, CDR2 SYDVKM. The CDR3 is 15 residues long. In DNA, the CDR3 is TGTGCCAGCAGTTTATCCTCTAGCCCATCACAGACCCAGTACTTC. Its translation is CASSLSSSPSQTQYF.